This T cell receptor beta chain originates from a study of T-cell reconstitution after alpha-beta-depleted transplantation in children. Study findings and constraints: Alpha-beta T cells present about two months after transplant were reported to originate from several hundred expanded graft clones. The main origin of T-cell counts and diversity one year after transplant was newly produced T cells. After transplant, high TCRbeta diversity at day 60 in some patients arose from surviving recipient T cells and thymic progenitors.

During its preparation, the TCRbeta library received unique molecular identifiers. TCRdb re-called the PCR reads with MiXCR, one entry per CDR3 protein. The sample records under 300,000 distinct CDR3 sequences, under 14% being singletons. In this sample, this clonotype turned up many times. The antigen remains undetermined. V lost 5 bases and J lost 3, with 14 bases in between. This CDR3 is built from 14 residues. Germline CDR1 is SGHTA and CDR2 is FQGTGA. The receptor was isolated from a male patient between 2 and 10 years old who had a stem cell transplant for chronic granulomatous disease, so the T cells may come from the graft donor. The rearrangement links TRBV7-3 to TRBJ2-7; D might be TRBD1 or TRBD2, each matching 5 bases. Sequences were derived from peripheral blood, sampled 180 days after TCRalphabeta/CD19-depleted stem cell transplant. The CDR3 DNA reads as TGTGCCAGCAGCCACGGGACCCTCGGCTACGAGCAGTACTTC. Translation: CASSHGTLGYEQYF.